This TCR beta chain originates from a study of regulatory T cells in long-lasting Graves disease. Findings and limits, study-wide: Persistent disease showed a preference for TRBV28, TRBJ1-2 and TRBJ2-5. New patients shared over 900 public clonotypes, and persistent patients shared more, with a few thousand.

Points on this clonotype: Its antigen is currently unknown.

Both iRepertoire HTBI primers and Arm-PCR of CDR3 regions were used to build the TCR beta libraries. In the original workflow: Taken together, the samples had roughly 63 TRBV and 14 TRBJ segments identified. TCRdb processed the multiplex PCR reads anew with MiXCR; each CDR3 protein has one entry. What appears here as the V and J calls and clone size reflects TCRdb's work, not the paper's. Among about 460,000 distinct CDR3 sequences listed, 20% to 25% were seen once. Time point denoted: persistent/refractory GD, antithyroid drugs over 5 years with positive TRAb. The TCR library was prepared using RNA isolated from PBMCs. It was American Thyroid Association guidelines that determined Graves' disease diagnosis. J gave up 2 bases and V 1 base, and 8 bases lay outside the gene matches. The germline CDR1 and CDR2 sequences are DFQATT and SNEGSKA (reference sequence). The CDR3 loop spans 18 amino acids.

The material sequenced was peripheral blood mononuclear cells (PBMCs), taken when the disease was refractory, from a patient treated with antithyroid drugs. The clonotype originates from a female donor with Graves disease. The chain employs TRBV20-1 and TRBJ2-5, with TRBD2 matching over 15 bases. The CDR3 here is CSARAWEGTSGGQETQYF. In nucleotides, the CDR3 is TGCAGTGCTAGAGCATGGGAGGGGACTAGCGGGGGGCAAGAGACCCAGTACTTC.